Listed below are T cell receptor beta chains from one sample, sequenced in a study of shared clonotypes between healthy human individuals. Generated by immunoSEQ multiplex PCR, the TCRdb table keeps only in-frame clones and is missing some. The table has 450,000 to 600,000 clones, 70% to 80% seen once. Sequenced input: PBMCs. The source is a woman between 35 and 50 years old in good health. Some clones in this sample may be carry-over from other donors' samples. Both conserved end residues are part of each CDR3. The D gene is left open where the match is weak. A row's size may be missing; if present it is once, few, many or a size class.

CDR3: CASLRRSGSSGETQYF; DNA: TGTGCCAGCTTAAGACGGAGCGGGAGTTCAGGAGAGACCCAGTACTTC; size: few; length: 16; V: TRBV2; D: TRBD2; J: TRBJ2-5
CDR3: CASTSLDSYEQYF; DNA: TGTGCCAGCACCTCTCTGGACAGCTACGAGCAGTACTTC; size: -; length: 13; V: TRBV7-9; D: -; J: TRBJ2-7
CDR3: CASSFGGNTEAFF; DNA: TGTGCCAGCAGCTTCGGTGGAAACACTGAAGCTTTCTTT; size: -; length: 13; V: TRBV7-2; D: -; J: TRBJ1-1
CDR3: CAWSAAPDRAGELFF; DNA: TGTGCCTGGAGTGCAGCCCCCGACAGGGCCGGGGAGCTGTTTTTT; size: few; length: 15; V: TRBV30; D: TRBD1; J: TRBJ2-2
CDR3: CASSPTRLETQYF; DNA: TGTGCCAGCAGTCCTACTAGGCTGGAGACCCAGTACTTC; size: once; length: 13; V: TRBV28; D: -; J: TRBJ2-5
CDR3: CASSLLGTGVSEQYF; DNA: TGTGCCAGCAGCTTACTCGGAACAGGGGTCTCGGAGCAGTACTTC; size: -; length: 15; V: TRBV7-2; D: TRBD1; J: TRBJ2-7
CDR3: CASSLGGQGAYEQYF; DNA: TGTGCCAGCAGCTTAGGGGGACAGGGGGCCTACGAGCAGTACTTC; size: -; length: 15; V: TRBV7-6; D: TRBD1; J: TRBJ2-7
CDR3: CASSPRDRGQETQYF; DNA: TGCGCCAGCAGCCCACGGGACAGGGGGCAGGAGACCCAGTACTTC; size: once; length: 15; V: TRBV5-1; D: TRBD1; J: TRBJ2-5
CDR3: CASSEAYPGRMAFF; DNA: TGTGCCAGCAGTGAAGCGTACCCAGGACGTATGGCTTTCTTT; size: -; length: 14; V: TRBV6-1; D: -; J: TRBJ1-1
CDR3: CASSPGGPNQPQHF; DNA: TGTGCCAGCAGTCCAGGGGGCCCCAATCAGCCCCAGCATTTT; size: -; length: 14; V: TRBV2; D: TRBD1; J: TRBJ1-5
CDR3: CASSPGLYQETQYF; DNA: TGTGCCAGCAGTCCCGGACTGTACCAAGAGACCCAGTACTTC; size: -; length: 14; V: TRBV28; D: -; J: TRBJ2-5
CDR3: CASSQLGLAGDNTGELFF; DNA: TGCGCCAGCAGCCAATTAGGCCTAGCGGGAGACAACACCGGGGAGCTGTTTTTT; size: -; length: 18; V: TRBV4-3; D: TRBD2; J: TRBJ2-2
CDR3: CASSTMGTGRLFQPQHF; DNA: TGTGCCAGCAGCACCATGGGGACAGGGAGATTGTTTCAGCCCCAGCATTTT; size: -; length: 17; V: TRBV27; D: TRBD1; J: TRBJ1-5
CDR3: CASSPPSQPQHF; DNA: TGTGCCAGCTCACCACCTTCTCAGCCCCAGCATTTT; size: -; length: 12; V: TRBV18; D: -; J: TRBJ1-5
CDR3: CASNRGIGSNQPQHF; DNA: TGTGCCAGCAATAGGGGTATAGGCAGCAATCAGCCCCAGCATTTT; size: -; length: 15; V: TRBV19; D: -; J: TRBJ1-5
CDR3: CASSLERGTGTQPQHF; DNA: TGTGCCAGCAGTTTAGAAAGGGGGACAGGGACTCAGCCCCAGCATTTT; size: -; length: 16; V: TRBV27; D: TRBD1; J: TRBJ1-5
CDR3: CASSSTGARSMTQHF; DNA: TGTGCCAGCAGTTCTACAGGGGCGAGAAGTATGACCCAGCATTTT; size: -; length: 15; V: TRBV6-6; D: TRBD1; J: TRBJ1-5
CDR3: CASSLGKLGGEAFF; DNA: TGCGCCAGCAGCTTGGGGAAGTTGGGGGGTGAAGCTTTCTTT; size: -; length: 14; V: TRBV5-1; D: -; J: TRBJ1-1
CDR3: CASSPYFNTEAFF; DNA: TGTGCCAGCAGCCCTTATTTTAACACTGAAGCTTTCTTT; size: -; length: 13; V: TRBV7-9; D: -; J: TRBJ1-1
CDR3: CSVEDRGTGNGYTF; DNA: TGCAGCGTTGAAGATCGGGGGACAGGGAATGGCTACACCTTC; size: few; length: 14; V: TRBV29-1; D: TRBD1; J: TRBJ1-2
CDR3: CASSLLAGASDTQYF; DNA: TGTGCCAGCAGCCTACTAGCGGGAGCTTCAGATACGCAGTATTTT; size: -; length: 15; V: TRBV7-2; D: TRBD2; J: TRBJ2-3
CDR3: CASSFPSGTWNTGELFF; DNA: TGTGCCAGCAGTTTCCCTAGCGGGACGTGGAACACCGGGGAGCTGTTTTTT; size: -; length: 17; V: TRBV28; D: TRBD2; J: TRBJ2-2
CDR3: CASSLDRNNEQFF; DNA: TGCGCCAGCAGCTTGGACAGGAACAACGAGCAGTTCTTC; size: -; length: 13; V: TRBV4-3; D: TRBD1; J: TRBJ2-1
CDR3: CASSPTQGTEAFF; DNA: TGTGCCAGCTCGCCCACTCAGGGAACTGAAGCTTTCTTT; size: -; length: 13; V: TRBV18; D: -; J: TRBJ1-1
CDR3: CASSSSRGWNTEAFF; DNA: TGTGCCAGCAGCTCATCTCGGGGCTGGAACACTGAAGCTTTCTTT; size: -; length: 15; V: TRBV6-5; D: -; J: TRBJ1-1
CDR3: CASSLGVGGHTDTQYF; DNA: TGTGCCAGCAGCTTGGGAGTGGGCGGGCACACAGATACGCAGTATTTT; size: many; length: 16; V: TRBV5-4; D: -; J: TRBJ2-3
CDR3: CASSLGTGGDEQFF; DNA: TGTGCCAGCAGCTTAGGGACAGGGGGCGACGAGCAGTTCTTC; size: -; length: 14; V: TRBV7-9; D: TRBD1; J: TRBJ2-1
CDR3: CASLLIKGVGTQYF; DNA: TGTGCCAGCCTCTTGATTAAGGGGGTAGGGACCCAGTACTTC; size: few; length: 14; V: TRBV28; D: -; J: TRBJ2-5
CDR3: CASSQEAGNIYGYTF; DNA: TGTGCCAGCAGCCAAGAGGCAGGTAATATCTATGGCTACACCTTC; size: -; length: 15; V: TRBV4-2; D: -; J: TRBJ1-2
CDR3: CASSPGDRRLQETQYF; DNA: TGTGCCAGTAGTCCCGGGGACAGGAGACTACAAGAGACCCAGTACTTC; size: -; length: 16; V: TRBV19; D: TRBD1; J: TRBJ2-5
CDR3: CASRDYHSGELFF; DNA: TGTGCCAGCAGGGATTATCACAGCGGGGAGCTGTTTTTT; size: -; length: 13; V: TRBV6-5; D: -; J: TRBJ2-2
CDR3: CASRSRQGTQETQYF; DNA: TGTGCCAGCAGATCAAGACAGGGCACCCAAGAGACCCAGTACTTC; size: many; length: 15; V: TRBV7-9; D: TRBD1; J: TRBJ2-5
CDR3: CASSTAGGRAAEAFF; DNA: TGTGCCAGCAGCACGGCAGGGGGCAGGGCAGCTGAAGCTTTCTTT; size: -; length: 15; V: TRBV7-3; D: TRBD1; J: TRBJ1-1
CDR3: CASSFGTSGRETQYF; DNA: TGTGCCAGCAGCTTCGGGACTAGCGGGAGAGAGACCCAGTACTTC; size: -; length: 15; V: TRBV5-4; D: TRBD2; J: TRBJ2-5
CDR3: CASSLGLGANYGYTF; DNA: TGTGCCAGCAGCTTAGGCCTGGGAGCTAACTATGGCTACACCTTC; size: once; length: 15; V: TRBV7-8; D: -; J: TRBJ1-2
CDR3: CASSPKGWEQYF; DNA: TGTGCCAGCAGCCCCAAGGGATGGGAGCAGTACTTC; size: once; length: 12; V: TRBV5-5; D: -; J: TRBJ2-7
CDR3: CASSGQTWETQYF; DNA: TGCGCCAGCAGTGGACAGACTTGGGAGACCCAGTACTTC; size: -; length: 13; V: TRBV10-1; D: -; J: TRBJ2-5
CDR3: CASSLAGGQTEAFF; DNA: TGCGCCAGCAGCTTGGCCGGGGGACAGACTGAAGCTTTCTTT; size: few; length: 14; V: TRBV5-1; D: TRBD1; J: TRBJ1-1
CDR3: CASSTQGNTEAFF; DNA: TGTGCCAGCAGCACACAGGGGAACACTGAAGCTTTCTTT; size: few; length: 13; V: TRBV7-9; D: -; J: TRBJ1-1
CDR3: CASTTGDRAGGYTF; DNA: TGTGCCAGCACCACAGGGGACCGCGCGGGTGGCTACACCTTC; size: few; length: 14; V: TRBV2; D: TRBD1; J: TRBJ1-2
CDR3: CASSGASGSTDTQYF; DNA: TGTGCCAGCAGTGGGGCCAGCGGGAGCACAGATACGCAGTATTTT; size: -; length: 15; V: TRBV6-4; D: -; J: TRBJ2-3